This record concerns one T cell receptor (beta chain) sequence. Its antigen is undetermined. Method: immunoSEQ multiplex PCR; TCRdb's copy keeps in-frame clones and lacks some. The sample yields about 93,000 clones, around 87% seen once. Trimming stripped 5 bases from V and 4 bases from J, with 7 bases between. Germline loops: CDR1 SGHKS, CDR2 YYEKEE (reference sequence). The CDR3 spans 11 residues. These data come from a study of T cell responses to AZD1222 COVID-19 vaccine. Second-dose schedules of about 4 or about 12 weeks were combined. Study-level points and caveats: White British people made up most donors, females outnumbered males, and clonal diversity was possibly underestimated. Spike-specific TCR depth and breadth grew after two AZD1222 doses.

The source material was peripheral blood, sampled 28 days after the second AZD1222 dose. The V gene is TRBV5-5, the J gene TRBJ2-7; D is unclear. The origin of this receptor is an adult who received the AZD1222 COVID-19 vaccine. The CDR3 DNA sequence: TGTGCCAGCAGGCTCGGGTACGAGCAGTACTTC. This gives the protein CASRLGYEQYF.